This T cell receptor (beta chain) is drawn from a study of CD8+ T cells in alopecia areata. RNA was isolated and reverse transcribed to cDNA, the sequencing template. TCRdb keeps only in-frame clones here, not all; method: immunoSEQ multiplex PCR. The sample lists more than 95,000 clones, less than 45% occurring once. The study team obtained lesional scalp punch biopsies and peripheral blood from alopecia areata patients. For this clone: Other DNA sequences in the same sample also yield this CDR3.

Sequenced: CD4+ T cells sorted from blood. The clonotype originates from a human donor with alopecia areata.

This CDR3 reads CSVAGGSTDTQYF. The CDR3 DNA sequence: TGCAGCGTAGCGGGGGGGAGCACAGATACGCAGTATTTT. The chain links TRBV29-1 to TRBJ2-3; 10 nucleotides match TRBD2. This CDR3 is built from 13 residues. V lost 6 bases, J lost 0 bases, and 0 bases stayed unmatched. Germline V gene data show CDR1 as SQVTM and CDR2 as ANQGSEA.